A single sample gave rise to the 10 T cell receptor beta chains below, sequenced in a study of response to subunit inactivated influenza vaccine. A single record per CDR3 protein comes from TCRdb applying MiXCR to the RT-PCR reads. This table has hundreds of thousands of distinct CDR3 sequences, 12% to 15% appearing once. This specimen was PBMCs from blood, taken 14 to 15 days before vaccination. Receptors originate from a man aged 50 to 60 who received an inactivated influenza vaccine.

The rearrangement links TRBV6-2 or TRBV6-3 to TRBJ2-7, with a weak D call TRBD1 (5 bases). This CDR3 comprises 13 residues. V was clipped by 3 bases and J by 6 bases, with 12 bases between them. CDR1 is MNHEY and CDR2 is SVGEGT in the germline V gene. CDR3 residues: CASSYPGKSEQYF. The DNA for the CDR3 is TGTGCCAGCAGTTATCCAGGGAAAAGCGAGCAGTACTTC.

This clonotype was observed a few times. The chain joins TRBV13 to TRBJ1-1; TRBD1 matches at 11 bases. From germline, CDR1 is PRHDT and CDR2 FYEKMQ (reference sequence). V was clipped by 3 bases and J by 5 bases; unmatched bases: 8. The CDR3 length is 16 residues. The CDR3 sequence: CASSFGQGAWYTEAFF. The CDR3 DNA follows: TGTGCCAGCAGCTTCGGACAGGGGGCTTGGTATACTGAAGCTTTCTTT. Using reference TRBV13 and TRBJ1-1 for the parts outside the CDR3, the full variable domain is AAGVIQSPRHLIKEKRETATLKCYPIPRHDTVYWYQQGPGQDPQFLISFYEKMQSDKGSIPDRFSAQQFSDYHSELNMSSLELGDSALYFCASSFGQGAWYTEAFFGQGTRLTVV.

The chain combines TRBV7-2 with TRBJ2-3; a possible D gene is TRBD1 (5 bases). V shed 4 bases and J shed 4 bases, with 15 bases lying between them. The CDR3 loop spans 15 amino acids. Looked up from germline, CDR1 is SGHTA and CDR2 is FQGNSA. CDR3 bases: TGTGCCAGCAGCTACCAGGGTGGGATAGCAGATACGCAGTATTTT. As protein: CASSYQGGIADTQYF.

The CDR3 nucleotides read TGCAGTGCTAGTGGTAGCGGGAGGGTCGAGCAGTACTTC. This translates into CSASGSGRVEQYF. The gene calls are TRBV20-1 and TRBJ2-7, with TRBD2 identical over 11 bases. Germline loops: CDR1 DFQATT, CDR2 SNEGSKA (reference sequence). The length of the CDR3 is 13 residues. Trimming at V came to 3 bases and at J to 6 bases, leaving 4 bases not matched to a gene.

This clonotype has at least ten counts. This rearrangement joins TRBV12-3 or TRBV12-4 to TRBJ2-1, with TRBD1 identical over 8 bases. The J segment lost 9 bases and the V segment lost 8 bases, leaving 6 bases of the junction unmatched. The CDR3 length is 12 residues. The CDR3 region has the DNA TGTGCCAGCGTAAACAGGGGGAGTGAGCAGTTCTTC. Translation gives CASVNRGSEQFF.

This clonotype has a handful of counts. This chain uses TRBV5-6 with TRBJ2-2, with 13 bases fitting TRBD2. V was pared by 4 bases and J by 3 bases, with 9 bases of the junction left unmatched. In germline, CDR1 is SGHDT, CDR2 YYEEEE. The CDR3 extends over 18 amino acids. The CDR3 spells CASSKSGLAGAHTGELFF. The DNA of the CDR3 is TGTGCCAGCAGCAAAAGTGGACTAGCGGGAGCACACACCGGGGAGCTGTTTTTT.

This clonotype was recorded at least ten times. This sequence joins TRBV27 and TRBJ1-1, with TRBD1 matching 7 bases. This CDR3 has 14 residues. Trimming cost V 6 bases and J 1 base; bases outside gene matches: 5. The germline V gene has CDR1 MNHEY and CDR2 SMNVEV (reference sequence). CDR3 residues: CASSRTGRNTEAFF. CDR3 nucleotides: TGTGCCAGCAGCCGGACAGGAAGGAACACTGAAGCTTTCTTT.

The gene calls are TRBV6-1 and TRBJ2-7; D unresolved. This CDR3 spans 14 amino acids. Germline CDR1 MNHNS, CDR2 SASEGT. The V end was cut by 1 base, the J end by 2 bases, with 9 bases between. The CDR3 nucleotides are TGTGCCAGCAGTGAAGTGGGTCAAACCTACGAGCAGTACTTC. Residues: CASSEVGQTYEQYF.

The CDR3 protein is CASSSLGQGSSDTQYF. Here the CDR3 DNA reads TGTGCCAGCAGTTCCCTGGGACAGGGATCCTCGGATACGCAGTATTTT. The rearrangement links TRBV6-5 to TRBJ2-3, with TRBD1 identical over 9 bases. There are 16 residues in the CDR3. Germline V gene sequence: CDR1 MNHEY, CDR2 SVGAGI. The V and J ends lost 4 bases and 6 bases, in that order; junction bases with no gene match: 11.

A few counts support this clonotype. The chain combines TRBV20-1 with TRBJ2-1; TRBD1 aligns across 9 bases. This CDR3 is 15 amino acids long. The junction had 9 bases not matched to a gene; V was cut back by 4 bases and J by 5 bases. CDR1 and CDR2 (germline): DFQATT, SNEGSKA (reference sequence). The CDR3 here is CSAIKLRDRDNEQFF. CDR3 nucleotide sequence: TGCAGTGCTATAAAACTCCGGGACAGGGACAATGAGCAGTTCTTC.